Listed here are 32 T cell receptor beta chains from one sample, sequenced in a study of T cells after yellow fever vaccination. One entry per CDR3 protein, called by TCRdb with MiXCR from the 5' RACE reads. The sample records 400,000 to 650,000 distinct CDR3 sequences, roughly 22% being singletons. Sequenced material: PBMCs, taken 20 to 25 days after the first yellow fever vaccination. These receptors all stem from a man between 18 and 35 years old who received the YFV17D yellow fever vaccine.

The chain combines TRBV4-1 with TRBJ2-3; no clear D gene. The CDR3 loop spans 15 amino acids. V was trimmed by 0 bases and J by 5 bases, leaving 12 bases between them. Per germline, CDR1 MGHRA and CDR2 YSYEKL. Here the CDR3 DNA reads TGCGCCAGCAGCCAAGAACACACGGACGGAGATACGCAGTATTTT. Residues: CASSQEHTDGDTQYF.

This chain links TRBV3-1 with TRBJ2-7; D uncertain. CDR3 size: 11 residues. Trimming pared 1 base from V and 6 bases from J, leaving 4 bases between. Germline V gene sequence: CDR1 LGHDT, CDR2 YNNKEL (reference sequence). CDR3 coding DNA: TGTGCCAGCAGCCAAGGACCCGAGCAGTACGTC. Encoded protein: CASSQGPEQYV.

The chain uses TRBV20-1 and TRBJ2-5, with 7 bases identical to TRBD2. There are 12 residues in the CDR3. The germline V gene encodes CDR1 DFQATT and CDR2 SNEGSKA (reference sequence). CDR3 DNA: TGCAGCGCGGCCGGGACTATAGAGACCCAGTACTTC. Residues: CSAAGTIETQYF.

The chain carries TRBV28 and TRBJ2-2; 8 nucleotides line up with TRBD2. The V gene's germline CDR1 is MDHEN and CDR2 SYDVKM. The CDR3 runs to 15 residues. The V and J ends lost 4 bases and 4 bases, in that order; junction bases with no gene match: 5. CDR3 nucleotides: TGTGCCAGCAGTTCCGGGGGGGTAGGCACCGGGGAGCTGTTTTTT. It is translated as CASSSGGVGTGELFF.

The gene calls are TRBV4-2 and TRBJ2-7, with no clear D. CDR1 is LGHNA and CDR2 is YNFKEQ in the germline V gene. Trimming left V 1 base short and J 3 bases short, with 7 bases between. This CDR3 is built from 13 residues. CDR3 sequence (DNA): TGTGCCAGCAGCCAAGTTCCCGGCTACGAGCAGTACTTC. This sequence encodes CASSQVPGYEQYF.

This clonotype has a handful of counts. The chain uses TRBV7-8 and TRBJ2-7; 8 bases are shared with TRBD2. The CDR3 runs to 13 residues. With 4 bases clipped from V and 6 bases from J, the junction kept 5 bases outside the gene matches. From germline, CDR1 is SGHVS and CDR2 FQNEAQ. CDR3 bases: TGTGCCAGCAGCTGGGGACTAGAAGGCGAGCAGTACTTC. Translated: CASSWGLEGEQYF.

The rearrangement uses TRBV4-3 and TRBJ2-5; possible D gene TRBD1, 6 bases. The germline CDR1 and CDR2 sequences are LGHNA and YSLEER. Between the trimmed V and J ends, which lost 3 bases and 5 bases, there was a span of 16 bases. The CDR3 loop spans 15 amino acids. CDR3 residues: CASSQGPGVGETQYF. In DNA form, the CDR3 reads TGCGCCAGCAGCCAGGGCCCAGGGGTTGGGGAGACCCAGTACTTC.

V usage is TRBV28 and J usage is TRBJ2-3, with 8 bases that match TRBD2. Germline CDR1 reads MDHEN; CDR2 reads SYDVKM. Trimming took 11 bases from V and 5 from J; bases not matched to a gene: 9. The CDR3 length is 13 residues. The CDR3 spells CAVTGGHGDTQYF. The CDR3 region has the DNA TGTGCCGTGACGGGGGGGCATGGAGATACGCAGTATTTT.

The genes are TRBV4-3 and TRBJ2-3; D is possibly TRBD1 (6 bases). The CDR3 contains 16 residues. Germline V gene data show CDR1 as LGHNA and CDR2 as YSLEER. V lost 2 bases and J 1 base, leaving 13 bases between the germline ends. The CDR3 reads CASSQLRDTGTDTQYF. CDR3 nucleotide sequence: TGCGCCAGCAGCCAACTCCGGGACACCGGCACAGATACGCAGTATTTT.

The sample holds a few counts of this clonotype. The chain couples TRBV29-1 to TRBJ1-5; 7 positions match TRBD1. CDR1 is SQVTM and CDR2 is ANQGSEA in the germline V gene. With V trimmed by 4 bases and J by 2 bases, 2 bases remained unmatched. The CDR3 covers 13 residues. Here the CDR3 DNA reads TGCAGCGTTGCAGGGGGTGGCAATCAGCCCCAGCATTTT. Translated, it gives CSVAGGGNQPQHF.

J is TRBJ2-7 and V is TRBV5-1; 8 nucleotides match TRBD2. The CDR3 contains 17 residues. Germline loops: CDR1 SGHRS, CDR2 YFSETQ. With V trimmed by 3 bases and J by 4 bases, 15 bases remained unmatched. The CDR3 region is CASSSSGGAGGLYEQYF. The CDR3 DNA follows: TGCGCCAGCAGCTCCTCTGGGGGTGCGGGGGGCCTTTACGAGCAGTACTTC.

The rearrangement uses TRBV19 and TRBJ1-1; weak D call: TRBD1 (5 bases). This CDR3 region has 14 residues. Germline CDR1 is LNHDA and CDR2 is SQIVND (reference sequence). V was shortened by 5 bases and J by 4 bases, with 14 bases between the two germline ends. CDR3 region: CASSPTGVFTEAFF. CDR3 nucleotide sequence: TGTGCCAGTAGTCCCACAGGAGTTTTCACTGAAGCTTTCTTT.

This clonotype showed up just a few times. The J gene is TRBJ1-3, the V gene TRBV19; 9 nucleotides align to TRBD1. Germline CDR1 LNHDA, CDR2 SQIVND (reference sequence). The CDR3 runs 13 residues. The ends lost 10 bases at V and 5 bases at J; junction bases unmatched: 6. CDR3 in amino acids: CANRDRVRNTIYF. The CDR3 region has the DNA TGTGCCAATCGGGACAGGGTGAGAAACACCATATATTTT.

This clonotype was observed a handful of times. The rearrangement uses TRBV7-2 and TRBJ2-5; the match to TRBD1 covers 10 bases. Germline-derived CDR1 and CDR2 are SGHTA and FQGNSA. The J segment lost 7 bases and the V segment lost 0 bases, leaving 2 bases of the junction unmatched. The CDR3 loop spans 14 amino acids. CDR3 residues: CASSLAGQGPTQYF. CDR3 nucleotides: TGTGCCAGCAGCTTAGCGGGACAGGGGCCGACCCAGTACTTC.

This chain connects TRBV12-3 or TRBV12-4 to TRBJ2-1, with D possibly being TRBD2 (5 bases). The CDR3 contains 13 residues. Trimming removed 7 bases from V and 5 bases from J, with 12 bases in between. The CDR3 spells CASTGELHNEQFF. In nucleotides, the CDR3 is TGTGCCAGCACCGGGGAATTACACAATGAGCAGTTCTTC.

This sequence joins TRBV6-5 and TRBJ1-3; D gene ambiguous. The V gene lost 6 bases and the J gene lost 2 bases, with 17 bases spanning the gap. The CDR3 contains 16 residues. Germline V CDR1 and CDR2: MNHEY, SVGAGI. The CDR3 DNA is TGTGCCAGCAGATACCGCCCGGACGGAGCTGGAAACACCATATATTTT. It encodes CASRYRPDGAGNTIYF.

This clonotype was detected only a few times. This chain uses TRBV6-5 with TRBJ1-1; D perhaps matches TRBD1 (5 bases). Trimming left V 6 bases short and J 3 bases short, with 8 bases between. The CDR3 runs to 12 residues. Germline V gene sequence: CDR1 MNHEY, CDR2 SVGAGI. The CDR3 DNA reads as TGTGCCAGCAGGGGGGGGGACACTGAAGCTTTCTTT. It yields the protein CASRGGDTEAFF.

In this sample, this clonotype turned up a few times. V usage is TRBV6-1 and J usage is TRBJ1-4; 9 bases align to TRBD1. Trimming cost V 6 bases and J 7 bases; bases outside gene matches: 6. From germline, CDR1 is MNHNS and CDR2 SASEGT. The CDR3 has 14 residues. This CDR3 reads CASSTDRGGEKLFF. The CDR3 DNA is TGTGCCAGCAGCACGGACAGGGGAGGTGAAAAACTGTTTTTT.

The rearrangement uses TRBV20-1 and TRBJ2-7; 9 bases fit TRBD1. Germline CDR1 DFQATT, CDR2 SNEGSKA (reference sequence). This CDR3 contains 13 residues. Trimming at V came to 6 bases and at J to 5 bases, leaving 8 bases not matched to a gene. The CDR3 DNA follows: TGCAGTGCCCCGGACAGGGGCGTCAACGAGCAGTACTTC. Encoded protein: CSAPDRGVNEQYF.

The V gene is TRBV7-6, the J gene TRBJ2-2, with TRBD1 matching over 7 bases. After removal of 2 bases from V and 3 bases from J, the junction contained 3 bases not matched to a gene. Germline CDR1 reads SGHVS; CDR2 reads FNYEAQ. This CDR3 is 15 amino acids long. CDR3 bases: TGTGCCAGCAGCTTAACACAGGGGTACACCGGGGAGCTGTTTTTT. The encoded protein is CASSLTQGYTGELFF.

This clonotype was detected ten times or more. The chain couples TRBV7-2 to TRBJ2-7, with D perhaps TRBD1 (5 bases). The germline V gene has CDR1 SGHTA and CDR2 FQGNSA. Between the trimmed V and J ends, which lost 0 bases and 7 bases, there was a span of 10 bases. The CDR3 loop spans 13 amino acids. CDR3 sequence reads: CASSLARHREQYF. The CDR3 region has the DNA TGTGCCAGCAGCTTAGCGCGGCACAGGGAGCAGTACTTC.

The sample holds a few counts of this clonotype. The CDR3 spells CASSLAVPTDTQYF. The CDR3 coding sequence is TGCGCCAGCAGCTTGGCGGTTCCCACAGATACGCAGTATTTT. The rearrangement joins TRBV5-1 to TRBJ2-3; no reliable D call. V was pared by 0 bases and J by 2 bases, with 7 bases between. This CDR3 comprises 14 residues. Germline CDR1 reads SGHRS; CDR2 reads YFSETQ.

This clonotype was picked up a small number of times. The chain is built from TRBV20-1 and TRBJ2-3; TRBD2 matches 7 bases. V was pared by 7 bases and J by 8 bases, with 6 bases of the junction left unmatched. The CDR3 totals 11 residues. Germline values: CDR1 DFQATT, CDR2 SNEGSKA (reference sequence). The CDR3 bases are TGCAGTGGTGGCCCGGGGGGTACGCAGTATTTT. It translates to CSGGPGGTQYF.

A few counts support this clonotype. The chain couples TRBV6-1 to TRBJ2-1; D is undetermined. The V end was cut by 7 bases, the J end by 4 bases, with 14 bases between. Germline CDR1 reads MNHNS; CDR2 reads SASEGT. The CDR3 runs 14 residues. CDR3 sequence: CASKAIDRYNEQFF. The DNA of the CDR3 is TGTGCCAGCAAGGCCATCGACCGGTACAATGAGCAGTTCTTC.

V usage is TRBV5-1 and J usage is TRBJ1-2; TRBD1 is a possible D gene (5 bases). In germline, CDR1 is SGHRS, CDR2 YFSETQ. The V end was cut by 4 bases, the J end by 6 bases, with 19 bases between. This CDR3 spans 15 amino acids. Written as DNA, the CDR3 is TGCGCCAGCAGCCCGGGACCTAGGTCGGAAAATGGCTACACCTTC. The encoded protein is CASSPGPRSENGYTF. The full variable domain, completed using reference TRBV5-1 and TRBJ1-2, is KAGVTQTPRYLIKTRGQQVTLSCSPISGHRSVSWYQQTPGQGLQFLFEYFSETQRNKGNFPGRFSGRQFSNSRSEMNVSTLELGDSALYLCASSPGPRSENGYTFGSGTRLTVV.

The rearrangement links TRBV6-2 or TRBV6-3 to TRBJ2-7; the D call may be TRBD1 or TRBD2 (5 bases each). CDR1 MNHEY and CDR2 SVGEGT come from the germline V gene. The CDR3 loop spans 12 amino acids. V was cut by 6 bases and J by 4 bases, with 10 bases left in between. CDR3 sequence (DNA): TGTGCCAGCAGGGGGGATAGGTACGAGCAGTACTTC. Its translation: CASRGDRYEQYF.

This clonotype came up a few times. As DNA, the CDR3 is TGTGCCAGCAGCTCTAGTTTAGCGGGGGTGCACACAGATACGCAGTATTTT. Translating it yields CASSSSLAGVHTDTQYF. The rearrangement uses TRBV7-2 and TRBJ2-3, with 9 bases lining up with TRBD2. The trim removed 4 bases at V and 2 bases at J, leaving 10 bases unmatched. The CDR3 runs 17 residues. In germline, CDR1 is SGHTA, CDR2 FQGNSA.

In this sample, this clonotype turned up a few times. The genes are TRBV11-2 and TRBJ2-2; 12 bases match TRBD2. Germline CDR1 reads SGHAT; CDR2 reads FQNNGV. Germline trimming cut 5 bases from V and 7 bases from J; bases unmatched to any gene: 8. The CDR3 contains 16 residues. The CDR3 loop reads CASSPGLAGKFGELFF. The CDR3 coding sequence is TGTGCCAGCAGCCCTGGACTAGCGGGGAAGTTCGGGGAGCTGTTTTTT.

The CDR3 sequence is CASSGPSFGGNYGYTF. For the CDR3, the DNA is TGTGCCAGCAGTGGACCCAGTTTCGGGGGGAACTATGGCTACACCTTC. The gene calls are TRBV6-1 and TRBJ1-2; a weak D match, TRBD1 (5 bases). The CDR3 has 16 amino acids. Trimming stripped 4 bases from V and 2 bases from J, with 17 bases between. Germline CDR1 is MNHNS and CDR2 is SASEGT.

This clonotype has only a few counts. The chain employs TRBV5-1 and TRBJ2-5; D gene uncertain. This CDR3 has 13 residues. V was trimmed by 1 base and J by 5 bases, leaving 9 bases between them. Germline lookup yields CDR1 SGHRS and CDR2 YFSETQ. Written as DNA, the CDR3 is TGCGCCAGCAGCTTGAACGGTCGGGAGACCCAGTACTTC. This encodes CASSLNGRETQYF.

The chain combines TRBV11-2 with TRBJ1-5; TRBD1 might be the D (6 bases). CDR3 size: 15 residues. V dropped 8 bases and J dropped 5 bases, with 19 bases sitting between them. The germline gives CDR1 SGHAT, CDR2 FQNNGV. The CDR3 coding sequence is TGTGCCAGCCCCAGGGGTGACAGCTTTTATCAGCCCCAGCATTTT. It encodes CASPRGDSFYQPQHF.

This chain uses TRBV19 with TRBJ2-3; 9 positions agree with TRBD2. This CDR3 region has 15 residues. V was clipped by 2 bases and J by 2 bases; unmatched bases: 2. Germline V gives CDR1 LNHDA, CDR2 SQIVND (reference sequence). For the CDR3, the DNA is TGTGCCAGTAGTATAACTAGCGGGCACACAGATACGCAGTATTTT. Residues: CASSITSGHTDTQYF.